These 8 T cell receptor beta chains originate from one sample sequenced in a study of radiotherapy plus CTLA-4 blockade in lung cancer. Assay used: immunoSEQ multiplex PCR; TCRdb lists only in-frame clones, some missing. The sample lists some 73,000 clones, under 75% seen once, with around 10% in the top ten. The specimen comprised peripheral blood, sampled from a patient treated with radiotherapy plus ipilimumab. The receptors were sampled from a human donor with non-small cell lung cancer whose response to radiotherapy plus ipilimumab could not be evaluated.

The chain employs TRBV5-1 and TRBJ2-7; 9 nucleotides agree with TRBD1. Trimming removed 4 bases from V and 5 bases from J; junction bases left unmatched: 10. Germline V gene sequence: CDR1 SGHRS, CDR2 YFSETQ. This CDR3 is 15 amino acids long. CDR3 DNA sequence: TGCGCCAGCAGCCCCTCGGGACAGGGTAACCACGAGCAGTACTTC. Protein product: CASSPSGQGNHEQYF.

The rearrangement uses TRBV4-1 and TRBJ2-1; TRBD2 might be the D (6 bases). The ends were cut back, 4 bases at V and 4 bases at J, with 14 bases in the middle. The CDR3 loop spans 15 amino acids. Germline lookup yields CDR1 MGHRA and CDR2 YSYEKL. CDR3 DNA sequence: TGCGCCAGCAGCCCTGGAGGGTGGGGGTACAATGAGCAGTTCTTC. Its translation: CASSPGGWGYNEQFF.

This chain joins TRBV6-1 and TRBJ2-7; 8 nucleotides match TRBD1. Germline CDR1 is MNHNS and CDR2 is SASEGT. The CDR3 totals 15 residues. The V gene end was trimmed by 5 bases and the J gene end by 2 bases; junction bases not matched to a gene: 8. This CDR3 reads CASSPRRTGTYEQYF. The CDR3 DNA reads as TGTGCCAGCAGTCCCCGCAGGACAGGGACCTACGAGCAGTACTTC.

The chain couples TRBV6-1 to TRBJ2-2, with D tentatively TRBD1 (5 bases). Per germline, CDR1 MNHNS and CDR2 SASEGT. This CDR3 comprises 15 residues. V dropped 4 bases and J dropped 2 bases, with 11 bases sitting between them. CDR3 region: CASSVGRANTGELFF. CDR3 sequence (DNA): TGTGCCAGCAGTGTGGGCAGGGCCAACACCGGGGAGCTGTTTTTT.

The chain uses TRBV2 and TRBJ2-7; D unresolved. In germline, CDR1 is SNHLY, CDR2 FYNNEI. The length of the CDR3 is 11 residues. Trimming took 6 bases from V and 9 from J, leaving 12 bases between them. This CDR3 is CASSPPGGQYF. The CDR3 DNA follows: TGTGCCAGCAGCCCCCCTGGCGGGCAGTACTTC. Complete variable domain (other parts from reference TRBV2 and TRBJ2-7): EPEVTQTPSHQVTQMGQEVILRCVPISNHLYFYWYRQILGQKVEFLVSFYNNEISEKSEIFDDQFSVERPDGSNFTLKIRSTKLEDSAMYFCASSPPGGQYFGPGTRLTVT.

CDR3 nucleotides: TGCGCCAGCAGCTTGTTTGGGGGGGGTAACACTGAAGCTTTCTTT. This sequence encodes CASSLFGGGNTEAFF. The V call is TRBV5-1, the J call TRBJ1-1; weak D call: TRBD1 (5 bases). In germline, CDR1 is SGHRS, CDR2 YFSETQ. CDR3 length: 15 amino acids. Trimming stripped 1 base from V and 2 bases from J, with 12 bases between.

This sequence joins TRBV9 and TRBJ2-2, with D possibly TRBD2 on 6 matching bases. Looked up from germline, CDR1 is SGDLS and CDR2 is YYNGEE. The CDR3 length is 14 residues. The V end was cut by 2 bases, the J end by 6 bases, with 11 bases between. The CDR3 region is CASSVGGAPGELFF. CDR3 DNA: TGTGCCAGCAGCGTGGGGGGAGCTCCCGGGGAGCTGTTTTTT.

The CDR3 here is CASRLTSGSSYNEQFF. Written as DNA, the CDR3 is TGCGCCAGCAGACTGACTAGCGGGAGCTCCTACAATGAGCAGTTCTTC. The chain employs TRBV5-1 and TRBJ2-1; 12 bases are shared with TRBD2. Per germline, CDR1 SGHRS and CDR2 YFSETQ. The CDR3 is 16 residues long. The V gene end was trimmed by 5 bases and the J gene end by 0 bases; junction bases not matched to a gene: 3.